This T cell receptor (beta chain) appears in the sequencing data of a study of blood T cell repertoires in COVID-19. Overall study context: Samples of COVID-19 (acute and convalescent) were obtained from the United States, Italy and Spain. T cells, B-cell-depleted T cells, or PBMCs supplied cDNA or gDNA.

Original methodology: Cell counts per sample came from amplifying reference gene primers. Only in-frame clones appear in the TCRdb table, and some are missing; sequencing was by immunoSEQ multiplex PCR. That table is the source of V, J and clone size, and D and trimming were worked out from the DNA. Of approximately 60,000 clones in the sample, around 85% were seen once. This sequence was found in a human donor in a cohort sampled during active COVID-19. Sequenced input: peripheral blood.

The CDR3 here is CASSKGQGASDEKLFF. The CDR3 DNA reads TGTGCCAGCAGCAAGGGACAGGGGGCTTCGGATGAAAAACTGTTTTTT. V gene TRBV4-2 combines with J gene TRBJ1-4; 12 nucleotides agree with TRBD1. The CDR3 contains 16 residues. Trimming at V came to 5 bases and at J to 6 bases, leaving 7 bases not matched to a gene. Germline CDR1 LGHNA, CDR2 YNFKEQ.